A single sample gave rise to the 8 T cell receptor beta chains below, sequenced in a study of T cell responses to AZD1222 COVID-19 vaccine (dated by TCRdb to about 2021). Library preparation employed the immunoSEQ multiplex PCR assay. Here the immuneACCESS table is served through TCRdb, limited to in-frame sequences with V and J called. Missing clones are a known gap in these copies; in checked studies unresolved V genes cover under half, and the rest lacks a known reason. Within this sample are some 180,000 clones, with about nine tenths of them counted one time only. Approximately 1.9% of the sample goes to the ten largest clones. The time point label, as the study defines it: about 28 days (+/-7) after the second vaccine dose. Sequences were derived from peripheral blood, sampled 28 days after the second AZD1222 dose. Receptor source: an adult who received the AZD1222 COVID-19 vaccine.

The J gene is TRBJ1-2, the V gene TRBV27, with D unresolved. The CDR3 has 14 amino acids. V lost 6 bases to trimming and J lost 2 bases, with 13 bases between them. The V gene's germline CDR1 is MNHEY and CDR2 SMNVEV (reference sequence). This CDR3 is CASRRRQSNYGYTF. DNA for the CDR3: TGTGCCAGCAGAAGGAGGCAGTCCAACTATGGCTACACCTTC.

J is TRBJ1-5 and V is TRBV5-5; no firm D call. CDR3 length: 15 amino acids. Trimming stripped 1 base from V and 0 bases from J, with 8 bases between. Per the germline V gene, CDR1 is SGHKS and CDR2 is YYEKEE (reference sequence). The CDR3 loop reads CASSLSVHSNQPQHF. In DNA, the CDR3 is TGTGCCAGCAGCTTGAGCGTTCATAGCAATCAGCCCCAGCATTTT.

The chain carries TRBV27 and TRBJ1-6, with TRBD1 matching over 8 bases. V was clipped by 5 bases and J by 8 bases; unmatched bases: 2. The length of the CDR3 is 13 residues. Germline V gene data show CDR1 as MNHEY and CDR2 as SMNVEV (reference sequence). This chain's CDR3 is CASSLTGDSPLHF. CDR3 nucleotides: TGTGCCAGCAGTCTGACAGGGGATTCACCCCTCCACTTT.

This chain connects TRBV7-9 to TRBJ2-7; D is ambiguous. Germline CDR1 is SEHNR and CDR2 is FQNEAQ (reference sequence). V shed 4 bases and J shed 5 bases, with 18 bases lying between them. This CDR3 comprises 15 residues. CDR3 DNA sequence: TGTGCCAGCAGCTCCTTTTCGACCCAGAACCACGAGCAGTACTTC. Its protein is CASSSFSTQNHEQYF.

This chain uses TRBV6-1 with TRBJ2-1; weak D call: TRBD1 (5 bases). This CDR3 has 13 residues. Trimming stripped 1 base from V and 8 bases from J, with 9 bases between. Germline CDR1 and CDR2: MNHNS and SASEGT. The CDR3 loop reads CASSEVGQDEQFF. CDR3 DNA sequence: TGTGCCAGCAGTGAAGTGGGGCAGGATGAGCAGTTCTTC.

The chain joins TRBV27 to TRBJ2-7; D not certain. The CDR3 has 13 amino acids. Deletions cut 5 bases from V and 1 base from J, with 9 bases between. The germline gives CDR1 MNHEY, CDR2 SMNVEV (reference sequence). CDR3 sequence (DNA): TGTGCCAGCAGTCAAACAGTTTCCTACGAGCAGTACTTC. Its protein product is CASSQTVSYEQYF.

V and J are TRBV11-2 and TRBJ2-1; D remains unclear. Trimming took off 0 bases at V and 0 bases at J, with 3 bases between the two ends. CDR3 length: 14 residues. The germline V gene encodes CDR1 SGHAT and CDR2 FQNNGV. CDR3 region: CASSLDSSYNEQFF. CDR3 nucleotide sequence: TGTGCCAGCAGCTTAGATAGCTCCTACAATGAGCAGTTCTTC. The variable domain in full, completed from reference TRBV11-2 and TRBJ2-1, reads EAGVAQSPRYKIIEKRQSVAFWCNPISGHATLYWYQQILGQGPKLLIQFQNNGVVDDSQLPKDRFSAERLKGVDSTLKIQPAKLEDSAVYLCASSLDSSYNEQFFGPGTRLTVL.

Regarding this clone: A read error may account for a junction end that differs from germline. In the same sample, other DNA sequences code for this CDR3. The J gene is TRBJ1-2, the V gene TRBV7-9; D gene unclear. This CDR3 comprises 13 residues. Germline V gives CDR1 SEHNR, CDR2 FQNEAQ (reference sequence). CDR3: CASSLDTNYGYTF. In DNA form, the CDR3 reads TGTGCCAGCAGTTTAGACACGAACTATGGCTACACCTTC.